A single sample gave rise to the 27 T cell receptor beta chains below, sequenced in a study of vaccination and CD4 T cells after COVID-19. Their antigens are not known. An Oncomine TCR Beta short-read assay was used to sequence the DNA from cultured CD4+ T cells. TCRdb reprocessed the PCR reads with MiXCR, giving one entry per CDR3 protein. The sample includes around 5,000 distinct CDR3 sequences, about 25% of them seen just once. As for treatment: roughly 10-day PBMC culture with coronavirus spike peptide pools or control peptides (ViraFEST assay). The sample in question was CD4+ T cells from blood, cultured in vitro, obtained after SARS-CoV-2 vaccination. The receptor source for this set is a human donor who had recovered from COVID-19.

This clonotype has more than one count but fewer than ten. The chain carries TRBV6-1 and TRBJ2-3; D is ambiguous. The length of the CDR3 is 16 residues. The germline CDR1 and CDR2 sequences are MNHNS and SASEGT. V was pared by 7 bases and J by 0 bases, with 17 bases between. CDR3 coding DNA: TGTGCCAGCAACCCTCAGAGGCGGTTAAGCACAGATACGCAGTATTTT. Residues: CASNPQRRLSTDTQYF.

This clonotype showed up just a few times. The CDR3 here is CASGRGTQQETQYF. CDR3 nucleotides: TGTGCCAGCGGGAGAGGGACACAACAAGAGACCCAGTACTTC. This rearrangement joins TRBV19 to TRBJ2-5; D could derive from TRBD1 or TRBD2 (6 bases each). Deletions cut 9 bases from V and 2 bases from J, with 16 bases between. Germline assignment: CDR1 LNHDA and CDR2 SQIVND (reference sequence). The length of the CDR3 is 14 residues.

The chain couples TRBV20-1 to TRBJ2-3, with D hard to call. V lost 0 bases and J lost 3, with 7 bases in between. This CDR3 is built from 13 residues. The germline V gene has CDR1 DFQATT and CDR2 SNEGSKA (reference sequence). The DNA for the CDR3 is TGCAGTGCTAGAGATTTATTGACAGATACGCAGTATTTT. Its translation is CSARDLLTDTQYF.

This clonotype came up a few times. The chain employs TRBV20-1 and TRBJ2-7, with 12 bases matching TRBD2. V dropped 3 bases and J dropped 1; count of bases not matched to a gene: 7. The CDR3 length is 16 residues. Germline V lookup: CDR1 DFQATT, CDR2 SNEGSKA (reference sequence). DNA of the CDR3: TGCAGTGCTAGTGGGGAACTAGCGGGGGGATCCTACGAGCAGTACTTC. Amino acids: CSASGELAGGSYEQYF.

CDR3 coding DNA: TGTGCCAGCAGTCAACGTACCGGGACAGGGGTCCCCTCGAACTATGGCTACACCTTC. It yields the protein CASSQRTGTGVPSNYGYTF. The chain couples TRBV6-2 or TRBV6-3 to TRBJ1-2, with TRBD1 matching 10 bases. The CDR3 runs 19 residues. Germline CDR1 and CDR2: MNHEY and SVGEGT. Germline trimming cut 5 bases from V and 2 bases from J; bases unmatched to any gene: 17.

This clonotype is large by share. CDR3 coding DNA: TGTGCCAGTAAGGGCCAGGGGGCCGCTATTCGGAATAATTCACCCCTCCACTTT. Translation gives CASKGQGAAIRNNSPLHF. V gene TRBV19 combines with J gene TRBJ1-6, with 8 bases aligning to TRBD1. The germline gives CDR1 LNHDA, CDR2 SQIVND (reference sequence). CDR3 size: 18 residues. J was trimmed by 5 bases and V by 7 bases; bases with no gene match: 16.

This rearrangement joins TRBV20-1 to TRBJ2-2, with 9 positions matching TRBD2. The CDR3 extends over 16 amino acids. The germline V gene encodes CDR1 DFQATT and CDR2 SNEGSKA (reference sequence). V lost 6 bases and J lost 7; bases outside the gene matches: 15. CDR3 in amino acids: CSAPLGSGGMGGELFF. The CDR3 DNA reads TGCAGTGCCCCTTTGGGGAGCGGGGGGATGGGCGGGGAGCTGTTTTTT.

This clonotype is large. The chain couples TRBV11-3 to TRBJ2-5; 8 bases align to TRBD1. Germline values: CDR1 SGHNT, CDR2 YENEEA. V trimming: 5 bases; J trimming: 5 bases; junction bases outside the gene matches: 10. The CDR3 sequence is 15 residues long. The CDR3 spells CASSRDRGLGETQYF. The CDR3 nucleotides read TGTGCCAGCAGCAGAGACAGGGGCCTGGGGGAGACCCAGTACTTC. The full variable domain, rest sourced from reference TRBV11-3 and TRBJ2-5, is EAGVVQSPRYKIIEKKQPVAFWCNPISGHNTLYWYLQNLGQGPELLIRYENEEAVDDSQLPKDRFSAERLKGVDSTLKIQPAELGDSAVYLCASSRDRGLGETQYFGPGTRLLVL.

The rearrangement joins TRBV4-1 to TRBJ1-1; 7 bases are a match to TRBD1. The J segment lost 3 bases and the V segment lost 4 bases, leaving 2 bases of the junction unmatched. Germline loops: CDR1 MGHRA, CDR2 YSYEKL. The CDR3 contains 13 residues. DNA for the CDR3: TGCGCCAGCAGCCTCGACAGGGACACTGAAGCTTTCTTT. Its translation is CASSLDRDTEAFF.

The rearrangement joins TRBV27 to TRBJ1-1, with 10 bases that match TRBD1. Germline V gene lookup returns CDR1 MNHEY and CDR2 SMNVEV (reference sequence). CDR3 length equals 17 residues. J lost 1 base, V lost 1 base, and 6 bases had no gene match. DNA of the CDR3: TGTGCCAGCAGTTTATTGGGACAGGGGAACGGGAACACTGAAGCTTTCTTT. This translates into CASSLLGQGNGNTEAFF.

The rearrangement links TRBV20-1 to TRBJ1-1, with 10 bases matching TRBD1. Germline values: CDR1 DFQATT, CDR2 SNEGSKA (reference sequence). With V trimmed by 5 bases and J by 1 base, 10 bases remained unmatched. The CDR3 is made up of 16 amino acids. The CDR3 sequence is CSAQGATGGRNTEAFF. The CDR3 DNA is TGCAGTGCTCAAGGGGCGACAGGGGGCAGGAACACTGAAGCTTTCTTT.

This clonotype has just a few counts. The V gene is TRBV9, the J gene TRBJ2-1; D is undetermined. Germline-derived CDR1 and CDR2 are SGDLS and YYNGEE. V lost 0 bases and J 4 bases, leaving 2 bases between the germline ends. The CDR3 runs to 12 residues. This chain's CDR3 is CASSVGYNEQFF. In nucleotides, the CDR3 is TGTGCCAGCAGCGTAGGGTACAATGAGCAGTTCTTC.

This clonotype is medium-sized by share. The chain is built from TRBV7-2 and TRBJ2-5, with TRBD2 identical over 13 bases. V lost 4 bases, J lost 5 bases, and 7 bases stayed unmatched. Germline assignment: CDR1 SGHTA and CDR2 FQGNSA. The CDR3 has 16 amino acids. The CDR3 DNA follows: TGTGCCAGCAGCTGGGGGACTAGCGGGATCGGGGAGACCCAGTACTTC. It specifies CASSWGTSGIGETQYF.

The CDR3 DNA is TGCGCCAGCGCCGGGACGGGGAATTCACCCCTCCACTTT. Translating it yields CASAGTGNSPLHF. The V and J genes are TRBV10-2 and TRBJ1-6; TRBD1 might be the D (5 bases). The CDR3 is 13 amino acids. Germline V gene data show CDR1 as WSHSY and CDR2 as SAAADI. Trimming stripped 8 bases from V and 7 bases from J, with 12 bases between.

The CDR3 region has the DNA TGCGCCAGCAGCCAAGACCCTCCCGGGACACAACGAAACAATGAGCAGTTCTTC. Translated, it gives CASSQDPPGTQRNNEQFF. V and J are TRBV4-3 and TRBJ2-1; possibly TRBD1 for D (6 bases). Germline V CDR1 and CDR2: LGHNA, YSLEER. Trimming pared 0 bases from V and 5 bases from J, leaving 20 bases between. The CDR3 runs 18 residues.

The chain uses TRBV28 and TRBJ2-5, with 7 bases matching TRBD2. The CDR3 runs 16 residues. Trimming cost V 4 bases and J 4 bases; bases outside gene matches: 12. The germline CDR1 and CDR2 sequences are MDHEN and SYDVKM. This CDR3 is CASSSGGSVGRETQYF. CDR3 sequence (DNA): TGTGCCAGCAGTTCCGGGGGGAGCGTTGGTAGAGAGACCCAGTACTTC. The full variable domain, completed using reference TRBV28 and TRBJ2-5, is DVKVTQSSRYLVKRTGEKVFLECVQDMDHENMFWYRQDPGLGLRLIYFSYDVKMKEKGDIPEGYSVSREKKERFSLILESASTNQTSMYLCASSSGGSVGRETQYFGPGTRLLVL.

This chain joins TRBV28 and TRBJ1-6, with D unclear. The CDR3 is 15 residues long. V gave up 4 bases and J gave up 7 bases, with 14 bases separating them. In germline, CDR1 is MDHEN, CDR2 SYDVKM. The DNA of the CDR3 is TGTGCCAGCAGTTCCACGGCCGGTTACAATTCACCCCTCCACTTT. This translates into CASSSTAGYNSPLHF.

In its sample, this clonotype was seen a few times. The V gene is TRBV19, the J gene TRBJ2-7, with 8 positions matching TRBD1. The V segment lost 9 bases and the J segment 5 bases; nucleotides outside the gene matches: 3. CDR3 length: 11 residues. Germline loops: CDR1 LNHDA, CDR2 SQIVND (reference sequence). The CDR3 reads CASRTGNEQYF. The CDR3, as DNA: TGTGCCAGCCGGACAGGGAACGAGCAGTACTTC. The entire variable domain, with the rest obtained from reference TRBV19 and TRBJ2-7, is as follows: DGGITQSPKYLFRKEGQNVTLSCEQNLNHDAMYWYRQDPGQGLRLIYYSQIVNDFQKGDIAEGYSVSREKKESFPLTVTSAQKNPTAFYLCASRTGNEQYFGPGTRLTVT.

Relative to its sample, this clonotype is medium-sized. V gene TRBV7-9 combines with J gene TRBJ1-5; D not resolved. CDR3 size: 12 residues. Germline CDR1 and CDR2: SEHNR and FQNEAQ (reference sequence). Deletions cut 2 bases from V and 6 bases from J, with 5 bases between. CDR3 residues: CASSLPGQPQHF. The CDR3 DNA sequence: TGTGCCAGCAGCTTACCGGGTCAGCCCCAGCATTTT.

The chain carries TRBV28 and TRBJ2-3, with D unresolved. This CDR3 spans 14 amino acids. Germline CDR1 is MDHEN and CDR2 is SYDVKM. The V gene lost 1 base and the J gene lost 4 bases, with 9 bases spanning the gap. DNA for the CDR3: TGTGCCAGCAGTTTATCGGGCCGTGCAGATACGCAGTATTTT. Translating gives CASSLSGRADTQYF.

This clonotype was detected once. The chain is built from TRBV19 and TRBJ1-3; D uncertain. Germline assignment: CDR1 LNHDA and CDR2 SQIVND (reference sequence). The CDR3 loop spans 16 amino acids. The V end lost 5 bases, the J end lost 0 bases, and 14 bases lay between the germline ends. CDR3 coding DNA: TGTGCCAGTAGTCCTCGACGGCAGAGCTCTGGAAACACCATATATTTT. Translation gives CASSPRRQSSGNTIYF.

The chain has TRBV11-3 and TRBJ1-2, with 8 bases lining up with TRBD1. The CDR3 spans 15 residues. The ends lost 4 bases at V and 5 bases at J; junction bases unmatched: 9. Per germline, CDR1 SGHNT and CDR2 YENEEA. For the CDR3, the DNA is TGTGCCAGCAGCTCCGGACAGGGCTTCGGGTATGGCTACACCTTC. Its protein is CASSSGQGFGYGYTF.

This chain joins TRBV29-1 and TRBJ1-2, with D possibly TRBD1 on 6 matching bases. V lost 0 bases to trimming and J lost 8 bases, with 10 bases between them. Germline lookup yields CDR1 SQVTM and CDR2 ANQGSEA. The CDR3 spans 12 residues. CDR3 DNA sequence: TGCAGCGTTGAAGATCCTGGGGGCGGCTACACCTTC. As protein: CSVEDPGGGYTF. Looking up the rest from reference TRBV29-1 and TRBJ1-2 gives the full variable domain: SAVISQKPSRDICQRGTSLTIQCQVDSQVTMMFWYRQQPGQSLTLIATANQGSEATYESGFVIDKFPISRPNLTFSTLTVSNMSPEDSSIYLCSVEDPGGGYTFGSGTRLTVV.

This chain uses TRBV4-1 with TRBJ1-1; a possible D gene is TRBD1 (5 bases). The V gene lost 3 bases and the J gene lost 4 bases, with 12 bases spanning the gap. CDR1 and CDR2 from the germline V gene are MGHRA and YSYEKL. The length of the CDR3 is 14 residues. The CDR3 bases are TGCGCCAGCAGCCACGGACACTACTTCACTGAAGCTTTCTTT. Translation: CASSHGHYFTEAFF.

In its sample, this clonotype was seen a few times. This sequence joins TRBV11-3 and TRBJ2-5; D is undetermined. The germline CDR1 and CDR2 sequences are SGHNT and YENEEA. CDR3 length: 12 amino acids. Trimming took 1 base from V and 5 from J, leaving 5 bases between them. CDR3 amino acids: CASSLGFETQYF. The CDR3 DNA reads as TGTGCCAGCAGCTTAGGGTTTGAGACCCAGTACTTC.

This clonotype is medium-sized by share. The V and J genes are TRBV20-1 and TRBJ2-5; 8 positions agree with TRBD2. Looked up from germline, CDR1 is DFQATT and CDR2 is SNEGSKA (reference sequence). J was trimmed by 3 bases and V by 5 bases; bases with no gene match: 5. The length of the CDR3 is 13 residues. CDR3 DNA: TGCAGTGCTCATAGCGGGACCAAAGAGACCCAGTACTTC. As protein: CSAHSGTKETQYF.

The chain couples TRBV4-1 to TRBJ2-3; a weak D match, TRBD2 (5 bases). The CDR3 has 17 amino acids. Trimming took off 2 bases at V and 0 bases at J, with 15 bases between the two ends. Germline-derived CDR1 and CDR2 are MGHRA and YSYEKL. The CDR3 region is CASSQRSSYTSTDTQYF. The CDR3 DNA is TGCGCCAGCAGCCAAAGGTCTAGCTACACTAGCACAGATACGCAGTATTTT.